What follows describes a single T cell receptor beta chain. No antigen is known for it. No per-base quality is available; no much larger clone lies one base away. Library preparation used PCR. For sequencing, an Illumina HiSeq 2500 was employed. TCR libraries were prepared with molecular barcoding, using unique molecular identifiers to normalize TCRbeta repertoire quantification. TCRdb trimmed the raw reads at Q25, called clones with MiXCR and kept productive beta chains. CDR3 protein duplicates are merged, each entry listing the most common genes and DNA. Here the sample has a few hundred thousand distinct CDR3 sequences; approximately 9.7% occur a single time. The top ten clonotypes cover less than 6% of the sample. This sample was taken from a study of T-cell reconstitution after alpha-beta-depleted transplantation in children (dated by TCRdb to 2016 to 2017). A note on the overall study: Using TCR repertoire profiling, the study followed T-cell immune reconstitution in a quantitative way in children after TCRalphabeta/CD19-depleted allogeneic hematopoietic cell transplantation.

Via the germline V gene (reference sequence), CDR1 is DFQATT and CDR2 SNEGSKA. Trimming removed 7 bases from V and 3 bases from J; the gene matches leave 13 bases unexplained. CDR3 length: 16 amino acids, cysteine to phenylalanine. The kept DNA is CDR3 alone, 48 bases in frame from the first base. The TCR comes from a human donor who donated a stem cell graft to a child with SCID. This material consisted of PBMCs from the stem cell graft donor, taken from the stem cell graft. Recombination linked TRBV20-1 to TRBJ2-2; TRBD1 fits 8 bases in the junction. The CDR3 protein: CSVKRAGGADTGELFF. The DNA sequence reads TGCAGTGTCAAAAGAGCAGGGGGCGCGGACACCGGGGAGCTGTTTTTT.